This T cell receptor (beta chain) is from a study of blood T cells in healthy people across ages. Study results and caveats: The percentage of naive T cells correlated strongly with TCR beta diversity.

This CDR3 has 11 residues. With 7 bases removed from V and 7 bases from J, the gap between germline ends came to 10 bases. The germline gives CDR1 MNHEY, CDR2 SVGAGI. Using a J-beta primer mix together with a sample-barcoded 5' primer, a second PCR was run for roughly 6 to 11 cycles. A template-switch adaptor with 12 random nucleotides tagged each cDNA molecule. MiXCR, applied by TCRdb to the 5' RACE reads, yields one record per CDR3 protein. The repertoire includes over 550,000 distinct CDR3 sequences, approximately 30% of them detected once, and approximately 14% sits in the top ten. A note on this clonotype: No antigen is known for it.

Sequencing was carried out using blood. The receptor comes from a woman aged 80 or older in good health. This chain links TRBV6-5 with TRBJ1-1; TRBD1 might be the D (5 bases). The CDR3 region has the DNA TGTGCCAGCACCCACGGGGGTGAAGCTTTCTTT. Protein: CASTHGGEAFF.